Each of the 30 T cell receptor beta chains below was sequenced from the same sample in a study of cytomegalovirus exposure and HLA in healthy donors. With 60 Vbeta and 13 Jbeta primers, the PCR was carried out. Profiled with immunoSEQ multiplex PCR; TCRdb holds only in-frame clones, not every one. The repertoire holds 150,000 or so clones, over 65% seen once, with about 13% in the top ten. What was sequenced was PBMCs. Receptor source: a man in his forties in good health and CMV-seropositive.

This sequence joins TRBV10-3 and TRBJ1-5; possibly TRBD1 for D (5 bases). CDR3 size: 13 residues. The V gene's germline CDR1 is ENHRY and CDR2 SYGVKD. Trimming left V 10 bases short and J 4 bases short, with 14 bases between. As DNA, the CDR3 is TGTGCCACCTGCCCGGAGGGGAATCAGCCCCAGCATTTT. Translating gives CATCPEGNQPQHF.

This chain uses TRBV5-1 with TRBJ2-7; TRBD1 might be the D (7 bases). Trimming stripped 4 bases from V and 1 base from J, with 15 bases between. Germline values: CDR1 SGHRS, CDR2 YFSETQ. The CDR3 has 15 residues. This CDR3 is CASSPEGARSYEQYF. The CDR3, as DNA: TGCGCCAGCAGCCCGGAGGGGGCCCGATCCTACGAGCAGTACTTC.

This clone was observed a few times. J is TRBJ2-5 and V is TRBV13; a possible D gene is TRBD2 (6 bases). CDR3 length: 13 residues. Germline values: CDR1 PRHDT, CDR2 FYEKMQ (reference sequence). With 3 bases removed from V and 7 bases from J, the gap between germline ends came to 12 bases. CDR3 amino acids: CASSFGGSGTQYF. In DNA, the CDR3 is TGTGCCAGCAGCTTTGGAGGGTCCGGGACCCAGTACTTC.

This clone was recorded once. J is TRBJ1-1 and V is TRBV10-3; D remains unclear. This CDR3 has 12 amino acids. Deletions cut 4 bases from V and 2 bases from J, with 5 bases between. Germline V gene data show CDR1 as ENHRY and CDR2 as SYGVKD. CDR3 nucleotide sequence: TGTGCCATCAGTGGTAGAAACACTGAAGCTTTCTTT. Protein: CAISGRNTEAFF.

This chain uses TRBV7-8 with TRBJ1-3; no clear D gene. The CDR3 sequence is 15 residues long. The germline gives CDR1 SGHVS, CDR2 FQNEAQ. The ends were cut back, 2 bases at V and 2 bases at J, with 10 bases in the middle. The CDR3 nucleotides read TGTGCCAGCAGCTTACAGTCAATTGCTGGAAACACCATATATTTT. It codes for CASSLQSIAGNTIYF.

V and J are TRBV29-1 and TRBJ2-3; 10 bases agree with TRBD2. V shed 8 bases, J shed 4 bases, and the junction held 15 bases outside the gene matches. Germline lookup yields CDR1 SQVTM and CDR2 ANQGSEA. This CDR3 contains 16 residues. The CDR3 loop reads CSLLLAGVGVADTQYF. Written as DNA, the CDR3 is TGCAGCCTACTTCTAGCGGGAGTGGGCGTCGCAGATACGCAGTATTTT.

The rearrangement uses TRBV6-5 and TRBJ2-5; the D is unclear. The assigned J gene may be wrong: the sequence end matches TRBJ2-7 better. Germline V gives CDR1 MNHEY, CDR2 SVGAGI. The CDR3 contains 15 residues. This chain's CDR3 is CASSNTADFSYEQYF. CDR3 sequence (DNA): TGTGCCAGCAGCAACACCGCAGACTTTTCCTACGAGCAGTACTTC.

The chain is built from TRBV7-2 and TRBJ2-5; possible D gene TRBD1, 6 bases. The CDR3 covers 15 residues. Trimming pared 3 bases from V and 4 bases from J, leaving 15 bases between. CDR1 and CDR2 (germline): SGHTA, FQGNSA. The CDR3 DNA reads TGTGCCAGCAGCTTCCAGGGGAGCGAAGGAGAGACCCAGTACTTC. Translated, it gives CASSFQGSEGETQYF.

The chain has TRBV13 and TRBJ1-1; 7 bases map to TRBD1. Germline V gene sequence: CDR1 PRHDT, CDR2 FYEKMQ (reference sequence). CDR3 length: 14 amino acids. V trimming: 5 bases; J trimming: 3 bases; junction bases outside the gene matches: 6. CDR3 coding DNA: TGTGCCAGCAGCCCAGGGGACAGACACACTGAAGCTTTCTTT. This encodes CASSPGDRHTEAFF.

V usage is TRBV30 and J usage is TRBJ2-5, with a tentative D call TRBD2 (6 bases). Germline V CDR1 and CDR2: GTSNPN, SVGIG (reference sequence). V dropped 0 bases and J dropped 4 bases, with 12 bases sitting between them. The CDR3 consists of 14 residues. The CDR3 loop is CAWSVIAGTETQYF. The CDR3 nucleotides are TGTGCCTGGAGTGTTATTGCGGGAACAGAGACCCAGTACTTC.

This clone was detected once. The CDR3 DNA reads as TGTGCCAGCAGCCCTTACAGGCAGACCGAATACGAGCAGTACTTC. As protein: CASSPYRQTEYEQYF. The rearrangement joins TRBV5-4 to TRBJ2-7; D possibly corresponds to TRBD1 (5 bases). Germline V gene data show CDR1 as SGHNT and CDR2 as YYREEE (reference sequence). The V end lost 4 bases, the J end lost 4 bases, and 18 bases lay between the germline ends. The CDR3 contains 15 residues.

The rearrangement joins TRBV20-1 to TRBJ1-2; D perhaps matches TRBD1 (5 bases). The CDR3 contains 11 residues. Germline lookup yields CDR1 DFQATT and CDR2 SNEGSKA (reference sequence). The DNA for the CDR3 is TGCAGGTATCTTAAAGGGGATGGCTACACCTTC. Amino acids: CRYLKGDGYTF.

This clone has a handful of counts. V usage is TRBV4-1 and J usage is TRBJ2-7; D gene ambiguous. The CDR3 has 14 residues. In germline, CDR1 is MGHRA, CDR2 YSYEKL. V lost 4 bases to trimming and J lost 0 bases, with 10 bases between them. CDR3 residues: CASSPTQSSYEQYF. CDR3 bases: TGCGCCAGCAGCCCGACACAGAGCTCCTACGAGCAGTACTTC.

The CDR3 loop reads CASSPRQGEGSPLHF. DNA for the CDR3: TGTGCCAGCAGTCCCAGACAGGGAGAGGGTTCACCCCTCCACTTT. This chain uses TRBV27 with TRBJ1-6; 7 bases are a match to TRBD1. Germline V gene data show CDR1 as MNHEY and CDR2 as SMNVEV (reference sequence). Germline trimming cut 5 bases from V and 9 bases from J; bases unmatched to any gene: 10. The CDR3 runs 15 residues.

The chain recombines TRBV27 with TRBJ2-1; tentative D call: TRBD1 (5 bases). The ends were cut back, 2 bases at V and 6 bases at J, with 20 bases in the middle. The germline V gene encodes CDR1 MNHEY and CDR2 SMNVEV (reference sequence). The CDR3 sequence is 17 residues long. Here the CDR3 reads CASSLLSLAQGVNEQFF. In nucleotides, the CDR3 is TGTGCCAGCAGTTTACTGTCTCTCGCCCAGGGCGTCAATGAGCAGTTCTTC.

The gene calls are TRBV27 and TRBJ2-7; 7 positions agree with TRBD1. The CDR3 sequence is 14 residues long. With 5 bases clipped from V and 3 bases from J, the junction kept 7 bases outside the gene matches. Germline V CDR1 and CDR2: MNHEY, SMNVEV (reference sequence). The DNA of the CDR3 is TGTGCCAGCAGTCAACAGGGGATACTCTACGAGCAGTACTTC. Protein sequence: CASSQQGILYEQYF.

The chain couples TRBV19 to TRBJ2-3; D gene uncertain. V was shortened by 10 bases and J by 2 bases, with 13 bases between the two germline ends. The CDR3 extends over 13 amino acids. Germline CDR1 reads LNHDA; CDR2 reads SQIVND (reference sequence). The CDR3 here is CANTAGDTDTQYF. Here the CDR3 DNA reads TGTGCCAACACGGCCGGAGACACAGATACGCAGTATTTT. The variable domain in full, completed from reference TRBV19 and TRBJ2-3, reads DGGITQSPKYLFRKEGQNVTLSCEQNLNHDAMYWYRQDPGQGLRLIYYSQIVNDFQKGDIAEGYSVSREKKESFPLTVTSAQKNPTAFYLCANTAGDTDTQYFGPGTRLTVL.

The chain combines TRBV9 with TRBJ2-3; 11 nucleotides match TRBD2. The germline V gene encodes CDR1 SGDLS and CDR2 YYNGEE. The CDR3 has 16 residues. With 4 bases clipped from V and 0 bases from J, the junction kept 4 bases outside the gene matches. DNA of the CDR3: TGTGCCAGCAGCTCCCGGACTAGCGGGAGCACAGATACGCAGTATTTT. Translated: CASSSRTSGSTDTQYF.

This sequence joins TRBV7-9 and TRBJ1-1; D is undetermined. V was clipped by 5 bases and J by 4 bases, with 8 bases between them. The CDR3 length is 12 residues. Germline V gene sequence: CDR1 SEHNR, CDR2 FQNEAQ (reference sequence). The CDR3 nucleotides read TGTGCCAGCAGCGAAGGAGTCACTGAAGCTTTCTTT. Its translation: CASSEGVTEAFF.

The chain uses TRBV28 and TRBJ1-2; 7 bases line up with TRBD1. J gave up 8 bases and V 1 base, and 7 bases lay outside the gene matches. The CDR3 covers 14 residues. Germline V gene sequence: CDR1 MDHEN, CDR2 SYDVKM. The CDR3: CASSLSAQGWGYTF. The CDR3 nucleotides are TGTGCCAGCAGTTTATCCGCACAGGGGTGGGGCTACACCTTC.

V usage is TRBV2 and J usage is TRBJ2-7; 7 positions match TRBD2. Trimming cost V 7 bases and J 1 base; bases outside gene matches: 7. Germline CDR1 reads SNHLY; CDR2 reads FYNNEI. This CDR3 contains 14 residues. The CDR3 coding sequence is TGTGCCAGCACCGTCGGGAGGAGTTCCTACGAGCAGTACTTC. This gives the protein CASTVGRSSYEQYF.

This rearrangement joins TRBV7-2 to TRBJ1-5; TRBD1 aligns across 8 bases. V lost 5 bases and J lost 6; bases outside the gene matches: 6. This CDR3 is built from 14 residues. Germline V gene data show CDR1 as SGHTA and CDR2 as FQGNSA. CDR3 in amino acids: CASSPDRGSQPQHF. In nucleotides, the CDR3 is TGTGCCAGCAGCCCAGACAGGGGCAGTCAGCCCCAGCATTTT.

The J gene is TRBJ1-1, the V gene TRBV9; D not resolved. The germline V gene has CDR1 SGDLS and CDR2 YYNGEE. V lost 4 bases and J lost 4, with 17 bases in between. The CDR3 has 15 residues. Here the CDR3 reads CASSPLGLTGTEAFF. DNA of the CDR3: TGTGCCAGCAGCCCCCTAGGCCTTACGGGCACTGAAGCTTTCTTT.

This clone was counted once. The chain carries TRBV7-2 and TRBJ2-7; unclear D gene. V was clipped by 5 bases and J by 6 bases, with 8 bases between them. The CDR3 totals 11 residues. Per germline, CDR1 SGHTA and CDR2 FQGNSA. CDR3 amino acids: CASSPSLEQYF. For the CDR3, the DNA is TGTGCCAGCAGCCCGAGTCTCGAGCAGTACTTC.

The chain carries TRBV7-2 and TRBJ2-3; 10 nucleotides line up with TRBD2. The length of the CDR3 is 17 residues. The V gene's germline CDR1 is SGHTA and CDR2 FQGNSA. The trim removed 4 bases at V and 2 bases at J, leaving 9 bases unmatched. The CDR3 reads CASSSRSGRGTTDTQYF. DNA of the CDR3: TGTGCCAGCAGCTCTAGGAGCGGGAGGGGGACCACAGATACGCAGTATTTT.

This clone was seen a single time. The V and J genes are TRBV11-2 and TRBJ1-1; 7 bases are a match to TRBD1. V was clipped by 1 base and J by 11 bases; unmatched bases: 7. This CDR3 is built from 13 residues. The germline gives CDR1 SGHAT, CDR2 FQNNGV. The CDR3 sequence: CASSLALTGRAFF. CDR3 nucleotide sequence: TGTGCCAGCAGCTTAGCACTGACAGGGCGGGCTTTCTTT.

The chain couples TRBV11-3 to TRBJ2-1; TRBD2 agrees at 8 bases. The germline gives CDR1 SGHNT, CDR2 YENEEA. The CDR3 runs 14 residues. With V trimmed by 2 bases and J by 7 bases, 4 bases remained unmatched. The CDR3 bases are TGTGCCAGCAGCTTAAGAGCGGGAGTTAATGAGCAGTTCTTC. Its translation: CASSLRAGVNEQFF.

This clone was seen once. The V gene is TRBV5-8, the J gene TRBJ1-2; possibly TRBD1 for D (6 bases). Between the trimmed V and J ends, which lost 2 bases and 13 bases, there was a span of 12 bases. From germline, CDR1 is SGHTS and CDR2 YDEGEE. CDR3 length equals 11 residues. CDR3 nucleotide sequence: TGTGCCAGCAGCTTTACGGGACATAGCACCTTC. Its protein product is CASSFTGHSTF.

The genes are TRBV6-5 and TRBJ2-7, with no clear D. Trimming removed 5 bases from V and 1 base from J, with 12 bases in between. Germline-derived CDR1 and CDR2 are MNHEY and SVGAGI. This CDR3 is 14 amino acids long. CDR3 DNA: TGTGCCAGCAGTCCAAGAGCGAGATCCTACGAGCAGTACTTC. As protein: CASSPRARSYEQYF.

The chain couples TRBV7-6 to TRBJ2-7; a weak D match, TRBD2 (6 bases). The ends were cut back, 0 bases at V and 0 bases at J, with 21 bases in the middle. The germline V gene encodes CDR1 SGHVS and CDR2 FNYEAQ. The length of the CDR3 is 19 residues. Here the CDR3 reads CASSLASGTGRRGSYEQYF. The CDR3, as DNA: TGTGCCAGCAGCTTAGCGTCGGGAACGGGGCGGCGGGGCTCCTACGAGCAGTACTTC.